The clone carrying this T cell receptor (beta chain) was picked up a small number of times. The antigen remains undetermined. The data derive from a study of high-grade serous ovarian cancer treatment subgroups. Study background: On average, more than 14,000 reads and 7,494 unique TCR beta rearrangements were obtained per sample.

Only in-frame clones appear in the TCRdb table, and some are missing; sequencing was by immunoSEQ multiplex PCR. The data hold roughly 8,700 clones, with less than 80% observed a single time. Study-level results: Tumors within one patient showed repertoire similarity of roughly 0.095 to 0.85. Higher neoantigen levels went with greater TCR clonal relatedness. Spatial context was lost because tumors were sequenced in bulk.

Tumor tissue was taken before any definitive surgery or chemotherapy was given. Germline V gene data show CDR1 as PRHDT and CDR2 as FYEKMQ (reference sequence). The germline V and J ends were trimmed by 8 bases and 0 bases, with 23 bases remaining between them. There are 18 residues in the CDR3. What was sequenced was tumor tissue. V is TRBV13 and J is TRBJ1-3; maybe TRBD1 (5 bases). The source is a human donor with high-grade serous ovarian cancer. CDR3: CASSWTYRFSTSGNTIYF. In DNA form, the CDR3 reads TGTGCCAGCTCATGGACATACAGGTTTAGCACCTCTGGAAACACCATATATTTT.